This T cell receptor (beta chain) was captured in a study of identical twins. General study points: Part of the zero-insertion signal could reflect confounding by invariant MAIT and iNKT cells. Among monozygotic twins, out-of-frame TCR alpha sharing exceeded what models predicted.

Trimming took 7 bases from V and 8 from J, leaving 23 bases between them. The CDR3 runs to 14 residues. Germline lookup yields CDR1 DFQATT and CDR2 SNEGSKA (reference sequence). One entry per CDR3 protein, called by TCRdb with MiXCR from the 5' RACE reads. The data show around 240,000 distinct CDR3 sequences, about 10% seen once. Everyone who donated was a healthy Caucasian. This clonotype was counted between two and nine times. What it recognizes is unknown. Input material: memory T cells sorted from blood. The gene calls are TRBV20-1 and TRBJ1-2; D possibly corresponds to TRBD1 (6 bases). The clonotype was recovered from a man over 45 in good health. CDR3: CSGPLEGVTHGYTF. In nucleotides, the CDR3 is TGCAGTGGCCCGTTGGAGGGGGTAACGCACGGCTACACCTTC.